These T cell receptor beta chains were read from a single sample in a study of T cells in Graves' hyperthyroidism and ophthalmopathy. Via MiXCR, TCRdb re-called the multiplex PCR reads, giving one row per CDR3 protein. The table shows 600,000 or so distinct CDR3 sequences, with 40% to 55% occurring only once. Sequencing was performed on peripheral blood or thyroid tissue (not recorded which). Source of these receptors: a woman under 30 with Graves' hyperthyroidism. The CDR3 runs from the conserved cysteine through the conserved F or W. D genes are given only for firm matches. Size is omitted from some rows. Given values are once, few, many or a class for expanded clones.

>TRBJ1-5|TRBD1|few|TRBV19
TGTGCCAGTAGTATTCGGACAGGGGATCAGCCCCAGCATTTT
CASSIRTGDQPQHF
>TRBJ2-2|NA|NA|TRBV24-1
TGTGCCACCAGTGACCGGGCCTCCGGAGGCCCCGGGGAGCTGTTTTTT
CATSDRASGGPGELFF
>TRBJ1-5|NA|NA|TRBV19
TGTGCCAGCCGCCGGGACATTTATAGCAATCAGCCCCAGCATTTT
CASRRDIYSNQPQHF
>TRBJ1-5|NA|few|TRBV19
TGTGCCAGTAGGACTACAGGCTTTGGGGGGCAGCCCCAGCATTTT
CASRTTGFGGQPQHF
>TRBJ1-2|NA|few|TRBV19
TGTGCCAGTAGTATAAGGGGACTGATCGACTACTATGGCTACACCTTC
CASSIRGLIDYYGYTF
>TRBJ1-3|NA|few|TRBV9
TGTGCCAGCAGCGCGGGGGGGACTGGAAACACCATATATTTT
CASSAGGTGNTIYF
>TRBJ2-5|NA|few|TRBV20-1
TGCAGTGCTAGCCTCCTCGAGGGGGACATTTCCCGGGAGACCCAGTACTTC
CSASLLEGDISRETQYF
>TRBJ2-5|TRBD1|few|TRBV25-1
TGTGCCCACAGGGGGCTTGAGACCCAGTACTTC
CAHRGLETQYF
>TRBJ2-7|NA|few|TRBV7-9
TGTGCCAGCAGCCCCGGGGCGCGTGTGGGGGAGCAGTACTTC
CASSPGARVGEQYF
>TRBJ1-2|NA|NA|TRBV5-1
TGCGCCAGCAGCCATGCAGTGAAGGTAAATGGCTACACCTTC
CASSHAVKVNGYTF
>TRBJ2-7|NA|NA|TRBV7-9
TGTGCCAGCAGCCCTGGGTCAGATTGGTCCTACGAGCAGTACTTC
CASSPGSDWSYEQYF
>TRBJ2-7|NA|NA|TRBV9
TGTGCCAGCAGCCGGGGCAGGGGTGGGTACGAGCAGTACTTC
CASSRGRGGYEQYF
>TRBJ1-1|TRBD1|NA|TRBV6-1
TGTGCCAGCAGTACGACAGGGTTCCAGAGCACTGAAGCTTTCTTT
CASSTTGFQSTEAFF
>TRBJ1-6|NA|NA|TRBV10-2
TGCGCCAGCAGCCAAGAGAGCAATTCACCCCTCCACTTT
CASSQESNSPLHF
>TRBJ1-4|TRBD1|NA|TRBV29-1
TGCAGCGTCCGACAGGGATTGAGTGAAAAACTGTTTTTT
CSVRQGLSEKLFF
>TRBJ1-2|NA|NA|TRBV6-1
TGTGCCAGCAAGGCGGAGGTGCAGGGCTACACCTTC
CASKAEVQGYTF
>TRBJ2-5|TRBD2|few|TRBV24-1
TGTGCCACCAGTGATATGGGACTAGCGGGAGCCCAAGAGACCCAGTACTTC
CATSDMGLAGAQETQYF